This TCR beta chain was recovered during a study of blood T cell repertoires in COVID-19. Across the study: From T cells, B-cell-depleted T cells, or PBMCs came the material, which was cDNA or gDNA.

The CDR3 totals 15 residues. Trimming took 4 bases from V and 6 from J, leaving 16 bases between them. Germline V gene lookup returns CDR1 MGHRA and CDR2 YSYEKL. Only in-frame clones appear in the TCRdb table, and some are missing; sequencing was by immunoSEQ multiplex PCR. The sample consists of around 110,000 clones, 65% to 85% of them appearing once. The clonotype comes from a woman in her 70s with acute or convalescent COVID-19. J is TRBJ2-1 and V is TRBV4-1, with D possibly TRBD2 on 7 matching bases. The specimen was peripheral blood. The CDR3 region is CASSPHWGGSNEQFF. DNA for the CDR3: TGCGCCAGCAGCCCTCACTGGGGGGGCAGCAATGAGCAGTTCTTC.